This T cell receptor (beta chain) was sequenced in a study of shared T cell receptors in the human thymus. TCRdb's copy holds only in-frame clones and misses some; the assay was immunoSEQ multiplex PCR. This sample has over 650,000 clones, with around 87% found just once. Germline values: CDR1 LGHNT, CDR2 FRNRAP. This CDR3 comprises 16 residues. Trimming removed 6 bases from V and 1 base from J, with 13 bases in between. These same data were also listed under a study on human thymus T cells. That study adds: The thymus was resected at corrective cardiac surgery. Reports from related research described highly overlapping thymic repertoires among unrelated individuals.

What was sequenced was thymocytes. This clonotype was sampled from a boy under three years old with a congenital heart defect. The chain couples TRBV12-5 to TRBJ2-6, with a possible D match to TRBD1 (5 bases). This chain's CDR3 is CASGSGKGSGANVLTF. CDR3 bases: TGTGCTAGTGGGTCCGGAAAGGGGTCTGGGGCCAACGTCCTGACTTTC.